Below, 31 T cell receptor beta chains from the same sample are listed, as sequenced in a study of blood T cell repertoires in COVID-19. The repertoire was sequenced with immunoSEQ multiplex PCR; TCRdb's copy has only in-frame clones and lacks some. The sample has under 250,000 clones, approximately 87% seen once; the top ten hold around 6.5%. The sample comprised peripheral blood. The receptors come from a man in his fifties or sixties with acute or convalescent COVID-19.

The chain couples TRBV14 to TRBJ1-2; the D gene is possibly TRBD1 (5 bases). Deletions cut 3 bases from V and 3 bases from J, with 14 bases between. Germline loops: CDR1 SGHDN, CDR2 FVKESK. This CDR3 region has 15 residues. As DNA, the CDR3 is TGTGCCAGCAGCCACTGGGACTGGACCTACTATGGCTACACCTTC. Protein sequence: CASSHWDWTYYGYTF.

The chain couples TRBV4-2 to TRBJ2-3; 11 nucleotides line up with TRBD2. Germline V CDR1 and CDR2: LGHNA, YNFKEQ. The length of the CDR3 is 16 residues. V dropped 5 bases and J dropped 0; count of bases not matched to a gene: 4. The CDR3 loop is CASSYRTSGSTDTQYF. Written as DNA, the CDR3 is TGTGCCAGCAGCTACCGGACTAGCGGGAGCACAGATACGCAGTATTTT.

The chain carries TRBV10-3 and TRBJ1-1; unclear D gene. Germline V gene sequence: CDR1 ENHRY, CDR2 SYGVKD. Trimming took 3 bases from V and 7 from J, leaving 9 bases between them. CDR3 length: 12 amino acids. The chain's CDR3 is CAISENLNEAFF. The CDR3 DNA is TGTGCCATCAGTGAAAACCTAAATGAAGCTTTCTTT.

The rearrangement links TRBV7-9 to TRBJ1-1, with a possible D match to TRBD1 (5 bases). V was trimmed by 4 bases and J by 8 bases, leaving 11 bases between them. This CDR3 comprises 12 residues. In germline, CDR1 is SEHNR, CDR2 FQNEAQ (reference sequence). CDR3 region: CASSSVPGEAFF. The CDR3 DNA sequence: TGTGCCAGCAGCTCAGTCCCAGGGGAAGCTTTCTTT.

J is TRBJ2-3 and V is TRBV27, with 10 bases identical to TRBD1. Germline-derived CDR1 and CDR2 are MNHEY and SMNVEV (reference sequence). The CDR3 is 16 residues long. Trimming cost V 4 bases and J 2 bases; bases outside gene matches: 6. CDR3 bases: TGTGCCAGCAGTTCCCCGGGACAGGGGATCACAGATACGCAGTATTTT. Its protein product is CASSSPGQGITDTQYF.

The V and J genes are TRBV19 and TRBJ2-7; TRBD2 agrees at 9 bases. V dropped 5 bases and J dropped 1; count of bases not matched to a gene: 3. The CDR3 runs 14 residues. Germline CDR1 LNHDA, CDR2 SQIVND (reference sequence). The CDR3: CASSQREASYEQYF. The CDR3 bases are TGTGCCAGTAGTCAGCGGGAGGCGTCCTACGAGCAGTACTTC.

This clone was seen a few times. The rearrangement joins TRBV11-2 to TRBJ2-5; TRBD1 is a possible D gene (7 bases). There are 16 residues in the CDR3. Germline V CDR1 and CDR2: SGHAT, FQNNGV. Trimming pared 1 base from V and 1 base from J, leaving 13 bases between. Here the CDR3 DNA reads TGTGCCAGCAGCTTAGGGAGGGGGCAGGGCCAAGAGACCCAGTACTTC. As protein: CASSLGRGQGQETQYF.

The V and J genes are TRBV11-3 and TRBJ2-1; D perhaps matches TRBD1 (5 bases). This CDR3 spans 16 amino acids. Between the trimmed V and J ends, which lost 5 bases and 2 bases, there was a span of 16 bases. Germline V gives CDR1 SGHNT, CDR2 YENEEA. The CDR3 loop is CASSRQKNSPYNEQFF. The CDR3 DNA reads TGTGCCAGCAGCCGACAGAAGAATAGCCCCTACAATGAGCAGTTCTTC.

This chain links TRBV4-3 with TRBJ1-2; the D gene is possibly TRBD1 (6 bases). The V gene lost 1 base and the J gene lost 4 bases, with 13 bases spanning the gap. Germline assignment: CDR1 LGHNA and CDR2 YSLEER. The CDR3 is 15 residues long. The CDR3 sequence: CASSQVGGQLYGYTF. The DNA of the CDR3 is TGCGCCAGCAGCCAAGTGGGGGGGCAGCTCTATGGCTACACCTTC.

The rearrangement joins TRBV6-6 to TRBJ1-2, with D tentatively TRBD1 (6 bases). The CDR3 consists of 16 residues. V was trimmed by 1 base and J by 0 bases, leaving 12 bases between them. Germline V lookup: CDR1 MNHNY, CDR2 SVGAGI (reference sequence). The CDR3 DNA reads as TGTGCCAGCAGTTACTTCGGGCAGGGGTCTAACTATGGCTACACCTTC. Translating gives CASSYFGQGSNYGYTF.

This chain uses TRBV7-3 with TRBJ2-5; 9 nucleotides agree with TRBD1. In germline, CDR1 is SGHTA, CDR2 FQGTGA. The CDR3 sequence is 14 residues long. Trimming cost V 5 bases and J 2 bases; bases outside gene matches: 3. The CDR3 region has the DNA TGTGCCAGCAGCCTAGACAGGGGGCAAGAGACCCAGTACTTC. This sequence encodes CASSLDRGQETQYF. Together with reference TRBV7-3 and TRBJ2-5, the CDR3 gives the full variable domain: GAGVSQTPSNKVTEKGKYVELRCDPISGHTALYWYRQSLGQGPEFLIYFQGTGAADDSGLPNDRFFAVRPEGSVSTLKIQRTERGDSAVYLCASSLDRGQETQYFGPGTRLLVL.

In DNA, the CDR3 is TGTGCCAGCTCACCAGAACTTCTGAGCTCCTACAATGAGCAGTTCTTC. It is translated as CASSPELLSSYNEQFF. J is TRBJ2-1 and V is TRBV18; D gene uncertain. Germline V gene data show CDR1 as KGHSH and CDR2 as LQKENI. This CDR3 has 16 amino acids. The V gene lost 2 bases and the J gene lost 0 bases, with 11 bases spanning the gap. Filled out from reference TRBV18 and TRBJ2-1, the complete variable domain reads NAGVMQNPRHLVRRRGQEARLRCSPMKGHSHVYWYRQLPEEGLKFMVYLQKENIIDESGMPKERFSAEFPKEGPSILRIQQVVRGDSAAYFCASSPELLSSYNEQFFGPGTRLTVL.

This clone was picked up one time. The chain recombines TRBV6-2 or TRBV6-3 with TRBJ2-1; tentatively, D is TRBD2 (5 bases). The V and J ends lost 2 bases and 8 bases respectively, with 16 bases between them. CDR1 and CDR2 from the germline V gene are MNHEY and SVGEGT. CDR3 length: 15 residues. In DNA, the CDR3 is TGTGCCAGCAGTTACCCCCAACTAGTCGTCGATGAGCAGTTCTTC. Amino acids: CASSYPQLVVDEQFF.

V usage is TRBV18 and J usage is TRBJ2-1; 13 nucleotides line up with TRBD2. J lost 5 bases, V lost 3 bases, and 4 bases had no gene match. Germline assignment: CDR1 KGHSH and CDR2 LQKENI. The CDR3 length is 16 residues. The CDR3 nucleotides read TGTGCCAGCTCACCTCTAGGACTAGCGGGAGACAATGAGCAGTTCTTC. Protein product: CASSPLGLAGDNEQFF.

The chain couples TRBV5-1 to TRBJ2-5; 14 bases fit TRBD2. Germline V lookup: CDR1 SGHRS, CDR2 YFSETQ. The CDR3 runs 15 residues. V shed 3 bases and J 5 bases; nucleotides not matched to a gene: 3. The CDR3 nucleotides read TGCGCCAGCAGCTCGGGACTAGCGGGAGCGGAGACCCAGTACTTC. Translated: CASSSGLAGAETQYF.

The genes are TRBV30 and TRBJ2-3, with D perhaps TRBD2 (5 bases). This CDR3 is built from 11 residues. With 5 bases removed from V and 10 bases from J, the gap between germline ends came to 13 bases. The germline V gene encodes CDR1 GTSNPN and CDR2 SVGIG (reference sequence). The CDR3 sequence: CAWESSIAQYF. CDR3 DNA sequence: TGTGCCTGGGAGTCTAGCATAGCGCAGTATTTT.

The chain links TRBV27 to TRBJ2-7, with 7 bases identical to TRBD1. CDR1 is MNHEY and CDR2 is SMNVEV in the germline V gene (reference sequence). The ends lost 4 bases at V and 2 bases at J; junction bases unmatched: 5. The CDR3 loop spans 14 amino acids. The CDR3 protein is CASSYLGQAYEQYF. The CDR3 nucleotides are TGTGCCAGCAGTTACCTTGGACAGGCCTACGAGCAGTACTTC.

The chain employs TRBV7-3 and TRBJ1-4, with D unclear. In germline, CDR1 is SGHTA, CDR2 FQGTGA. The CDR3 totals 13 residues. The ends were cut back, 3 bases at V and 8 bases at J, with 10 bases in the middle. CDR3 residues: CASSLGVGEKLFF. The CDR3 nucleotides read TGTGCCAGCAGCTTGGGAGTAGGGGAAAAACTGTTTTTT.

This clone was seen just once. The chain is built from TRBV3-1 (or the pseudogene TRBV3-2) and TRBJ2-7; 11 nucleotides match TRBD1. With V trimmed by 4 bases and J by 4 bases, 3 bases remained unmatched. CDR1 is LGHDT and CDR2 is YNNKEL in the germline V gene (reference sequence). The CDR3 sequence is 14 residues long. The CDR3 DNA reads TGTGCCAGCAGCCCGGGACAGGGGGGGTACGAGCAGTACTTC. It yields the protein CASSPGQGGYEQYF.

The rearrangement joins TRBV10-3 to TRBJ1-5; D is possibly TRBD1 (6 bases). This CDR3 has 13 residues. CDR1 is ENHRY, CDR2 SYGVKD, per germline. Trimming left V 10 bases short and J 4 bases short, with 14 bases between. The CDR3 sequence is CATMDQGNQPQHF. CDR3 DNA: TGTGCCACCATGGACCAGGGGAATCAGCCCCAGCATTTT.

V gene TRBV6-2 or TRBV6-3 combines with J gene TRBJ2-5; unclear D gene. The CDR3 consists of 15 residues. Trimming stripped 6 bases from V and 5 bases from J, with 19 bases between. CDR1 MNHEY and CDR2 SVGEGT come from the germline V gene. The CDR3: CASSPGSTLSETQYF. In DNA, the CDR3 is TGTGCCAGCAGCCCCGGGTCTACCTTGTCGGAGACCCAGTACTTC.

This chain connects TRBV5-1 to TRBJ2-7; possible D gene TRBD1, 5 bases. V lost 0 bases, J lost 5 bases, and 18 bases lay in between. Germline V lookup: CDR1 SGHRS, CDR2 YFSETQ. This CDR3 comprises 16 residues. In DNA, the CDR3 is TGCGCCAGCAGCTTGGGACCGCTCGGGCAGGGCCACGAGCAGTACTTC. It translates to CASSLGPLGQGHEQYF.

CDR3 loop: CASSYSGGGGYTF. CDR3 in DNA: TGTGCCAGCAGTTACTCGGGAGGGGGTGGCTACACCTTC. The V call is TRBV6-5, the J call TRBJ1-2; D is perhaps TRBD1 (6 bases). Trimming pared 0 bases from V and 7 bases from J, leaving 9 bases between. CDR1 and CDR2 (germline): MNHEY, SVGAGI. This CDR3 is 13 amino acids long.

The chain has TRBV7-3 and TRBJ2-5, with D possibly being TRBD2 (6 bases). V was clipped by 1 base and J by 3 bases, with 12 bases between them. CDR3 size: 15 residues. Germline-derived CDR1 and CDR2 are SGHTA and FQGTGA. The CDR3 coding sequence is TGTGCCAGCAGCTTAAACGTTGGCGGGAAAGAGACCCAGTACTTC. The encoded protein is CASSLNVGGKETQYF.

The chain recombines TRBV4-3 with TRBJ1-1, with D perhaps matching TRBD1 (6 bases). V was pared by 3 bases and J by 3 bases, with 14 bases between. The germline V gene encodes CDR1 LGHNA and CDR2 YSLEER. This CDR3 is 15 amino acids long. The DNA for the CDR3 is TGCGCCAGCAGCCAGAGGGGGAGGGGAGACACTGAAGCTTTCTTT. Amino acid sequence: CASSQRGRGDTEAFF.

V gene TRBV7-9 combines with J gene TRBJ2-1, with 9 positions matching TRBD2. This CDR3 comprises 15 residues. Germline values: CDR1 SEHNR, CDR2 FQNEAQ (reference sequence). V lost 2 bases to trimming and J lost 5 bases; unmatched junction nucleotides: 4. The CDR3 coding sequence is TGTGCCAGCAGCTTACGGGTAGCGGGAGACAATGAGCAGTTCTTC. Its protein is CASSLRVAGDNEQFF.

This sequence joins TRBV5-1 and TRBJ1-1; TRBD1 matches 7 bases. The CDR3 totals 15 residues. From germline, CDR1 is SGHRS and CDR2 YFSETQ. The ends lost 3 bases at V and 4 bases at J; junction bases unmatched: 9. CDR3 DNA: TGCGCCAGCAGCTCGTTCGGGACAGCGGGCACTGAAGCTTTCTTT. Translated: CASSSFGTAGTEAFF.

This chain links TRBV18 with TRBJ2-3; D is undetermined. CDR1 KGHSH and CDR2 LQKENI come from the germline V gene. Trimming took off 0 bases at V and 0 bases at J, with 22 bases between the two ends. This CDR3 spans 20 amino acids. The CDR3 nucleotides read TGTGCCAGCTCACCACCCCAAACGGCGCTTCGACACGCTAGCACAGATACGCAGTATTTT. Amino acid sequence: CASSPPQTALRHASTDTQYF.

The CDR3 DNA reads as TGCGCCAGCAGCCTCGGACTAGCATCAGATACGCAGTATTTT. Amino acids: CASSLGLASDTQYF. The gene calls are TRBV4-3 and TRBJ2-3; 8 nucleotides match TRBD2. This CDR3 comprises 14 residues. Germline V gene lookup returns CDR1 LGHNA and CDR2 YSLEER. Unmatched junction bases numbered 4, after V lost 4 bases and J lost 4 bases.

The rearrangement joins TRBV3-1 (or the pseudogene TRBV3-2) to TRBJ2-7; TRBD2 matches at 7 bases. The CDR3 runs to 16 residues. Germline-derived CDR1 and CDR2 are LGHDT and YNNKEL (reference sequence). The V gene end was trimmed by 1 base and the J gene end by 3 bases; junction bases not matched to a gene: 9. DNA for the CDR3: TGTGCCAGCAGCCAAGTCGTTGGCGGGAGCTTCTACGAGCAGTACTTC. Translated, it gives CASSQVVGGSFYEQYF.

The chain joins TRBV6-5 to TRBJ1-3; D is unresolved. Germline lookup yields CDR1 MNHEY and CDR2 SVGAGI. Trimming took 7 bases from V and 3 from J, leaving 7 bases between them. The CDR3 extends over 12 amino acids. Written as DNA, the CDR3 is TGTGCCAGCATTCCGGGTGGAAACACCATATATTTT. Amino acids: CASIPGGNTIYF.